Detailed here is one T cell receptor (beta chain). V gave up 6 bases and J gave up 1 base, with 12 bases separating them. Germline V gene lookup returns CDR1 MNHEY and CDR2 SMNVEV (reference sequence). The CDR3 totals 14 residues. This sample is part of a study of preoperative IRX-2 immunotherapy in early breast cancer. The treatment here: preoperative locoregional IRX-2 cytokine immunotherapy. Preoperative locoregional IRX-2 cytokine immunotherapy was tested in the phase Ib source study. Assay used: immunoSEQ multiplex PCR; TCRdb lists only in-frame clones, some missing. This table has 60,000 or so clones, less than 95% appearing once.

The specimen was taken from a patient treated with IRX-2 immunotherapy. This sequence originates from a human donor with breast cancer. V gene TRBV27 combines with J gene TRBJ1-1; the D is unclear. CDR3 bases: TGTGCCAGCAGCCCCAGGAGACCGAACACTGAAGCTTTCTTT. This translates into CASSPRRPNTEAFF.